A selection of T cell receptor beta chains follows, all from one sample in a study of T cells after yellow fever vaccination. TCRdb re-derived calls from the 5' RACE reads in MiXCR, one entry per CDR3 protein. This repertoire shows some 350,000 distinct CDR3 sequences, 11% found once; its top ten account for around 18%. The sample consisted of PBMCs, taken on the day of the first yellow fever vaccination. These receptors were obtained from a man aged 18-30 years who received the YFV17D yellow fever vaccine. Each CDR3 is given with its conserved first and last residue. The order of the fields is clone size, J gene, D gene, V gene, CDR3 DNA, CDR3 protein. D genes are given only for firm matches. Size is omitted from some rows. Given values are once, few, many or a class for expanded clones.

abundance: -; j_gene: TRBJ2-3; d_gene: TRBD2; v_gene: TRBV5-1; CDR3nt: TGCGCCAGCAGCTTCCCTAGCGGGGGCACCACAGATACGCAGTATTTT; CDR3aa: CASSFPSGGTTDTQYF
abundance: -; j_gene: TRBJ2-2; d_gene: -; v_gene: TRBV5-4; CDR3nt: TGTGCCAGCAGCTTGGCTTGGGGCGCGAACACCGGGGAGCTGTTTTTT; CDR3aa: CASSLAWGANTGELFF
abundance: -; j_gene: TRBJ2-3; d_gene: TRBD2; v_gene: TRBV4-2; CDR3nt: TGTGCCAGCAGCCAGTCGGTGGGACTAGGTATTTCTGGCACAGATACGCAGTATTTT; CDR3aa: CASSQSVGLGISGTDTQYF
abundance: -; j_gene: TRBJ1-6; d_gene: TRBD1; v_gene: TRBV4-2; CDR3nt: TGTGCCAGCAGCCAATTGACAGGGAAGAGCTCACCCCTCCACTTT; CDR3aa: CASSQLTGKSSPLHF
abundance: few; j_gene: TRBJ2-7; d_gene: -; v_gene: TRBV4-1; CDR3nt: TGCGCCAGCAGCTCGACTCCCTCCACCTACGAGCAGTACTTC; CDR3aa: CASSSTPSTYEQYF
abundance: few; j_gene: TRBJ2-5; d_gene: -; v_gene: TRBV5-5; CDR3nt: TGTGCCAGCAGCGTACCGGGGGCGGGTCGGGAGACCCAGTACTTC; CDR3aa: CASSVPGAGRETQYF
abundance: few; j_gene: TRBJ2-1; d_gene: TRBD1; v_gene: TRBV7-3; CDR3nt: TGTGCCAGCAGCAGCATCGGACAGGGCGATGAGCAGTTCTTC; CDR3aa: CASSSIGQGDEQFF
abundance: many; j_gene: TRBJ2-3; d_gene: -; v_gene: TRBV7-9; CDR3nt: TGTGCCAGCAACCCCGGGGACGGGGGCCGGGCAGATACGCAGTATTTT; CDR3aa: CASNPGDGGRADTQYF
abundance: few; j_gene: TRBJ1-5; d_gene: -; v_gene: TRBV27; CDR3nt: TGTGCCAGCAGTTTCGTCGGCGTTAGCGGGGGACCCCAGCATTTT; CDR3aa: CASSFVGVSGGPQHF
abundance: -; j_gene: TRBJ2-7; d_gene: -; v_gene: TRBV10-3; CDR3nt: TGTGCCATCAGTGATATGTCTAGCTCCTACGAGCAGTACTTC; CDR3aa: CAISDMSSSYEQYF
abundance: -; j_gene: TRBJ2-7; d_gene: TRBD1; v_gene: TRBV9; CDR3nt: TGTGCCACCCTGGACAGGGCTCCCTACGAGCAGTACTTC; CDR3aa: CATLDRAPYEQYF
abundance: -; j_gene: TRBJ1-2; d_gene: -; v_gene: TRBV2; CDR3nt: TGTGCCAGCAGTGTCCGCAGGGACGGCGGCTACACCTTC; CDR3aa: CASSVRRDGGYTF
abundance: -; j_gene: TRBJ2-3; d_gene: -; v_gene: TRBV29-1; CDR3nt: TGCAGCGTTGATCGGTTACTAGGGGCAGATACGCAGTATTTT; CDR3aa: CSVDRLLGADTQYF
abundance: many; j_gene: TRBJ1-1; d_gene: -; v_gene: TRBV7-9; CDR3nt: TGTGCCAGCAGCTTATACAGTGAAGCTTTCTTT; CDR3aa: CASSLYSEAFF
abundance: few; j_gene: TRBJ2-7; d_gene: -; v_gene: TRBV5-1; CDR3nt: TGCGCCAGCAGCTTGGTAGGGGAAAAGGCCTACGAGCAGTACTTC; CDR3aa: CASSLVGEKAYEQYF
abundance: -; j_gene: TRBJ2-7; d_gene: TRBD1; v_gene: TRBV18; CDR3nt: TGTGCCAGCTCACCGGACAGGCTAAACTACGAGCAGTACTTC; CDR3aa: CASSPDRLNYEQYF
abundance: few; j_gene: TRBJ2-5; d_gene: -; v_gene: TRBV2; CDR3nt: TGTGCCAGCAGTGAGGTGGGGGAGCAGACCCAGTACTTC; CDR3aa: CASSEVGEQTQYF
abundance: few; j_gene: TRBJ2-7; d_gene: -; v_gene: TRBV5-8; CDR3nt: TGTGCCAGCAGCCCTGGGTGGGGCAGGGAAACCTACGAGCAGTACTTC; CDR3aa: CASSPGWGRETYEQYF
abundance: -; j_gene: TRBJ2-1; d_gene: -; v_gene: TRBV4-3; CDR3nt: TGCGCCAGCAGCCCGGAGGGGGGCGCAAGGTCCTACAATGAGCAGTTCTTC; CDR3aa: CASSPEGGARSYNEQFF
abundance: many; j_gene: TRBJ1-5; d_gene: -; v_gene: TRBV5-1; CDR3nt: TGCGCCAGCAGCTTCGAGGGGGGCCAGCCCCAGCATTTT; CDR3aa: CASSFEGGQPQHF
abundance: few; j_gene: TRBJ1-1; d_gene: -; v_gene: TRBV10-2; CDR3nt: TGCGCCACCAGGGCGATCAGGGTATTGGGCACTGAAGCTTTCTTT; CDR3aa: CATRAIRVLGTEAFF
abundance: -; j_gene: TRBJ2-5; d_gene: TRBD1; v_gene: TRBV7-6; CDR3nt: TGTGCCAGCAGCTCCCGAACAGGGGGCGAGGAGACCCAGTACTTC; CDR3aa: CASSSRTGGEETQYF
abundance: -; j_gene: TRBJ2-2; d_gene: -; v_gene: TRBV14; CDR3nt: TGTGCCAGCAGCCCCCATCCGCCGACCGGGGAGCTGTTTTTT; CDR3aa: CASSPHPPTGELFF
abundance: few; j_gene: TRBJ2-5; d_gene: TRBD1; v_gene: TRBV7-3; CDR3nt: TGTGCCAGCAGCTTGGACAGGGTAGGAGAGACCCAGTACTTC; CDR3aa: CASSLDRVGETQYF
abundance: many; j_gene: TRBJ2-5; d_gene: -; v_gene: TRBV9; CDR3nt: TGTGCCAGCAGCGAGGGACATCGGATCCAAGAGACCCAGTACTTC; CDR3aa: CASSEGHRIQETQYF
abundance: once; j_gene: TRBJ2-1; d_gene: -; v_gene: TRBV7-3; CDR3nt: TGTGCCAGCAGCTCGATGACTGCTTACAATGAGCAGTTCTTC; CDR3aa: CASSSMTAYNEQFF
abundance: -; j_gene: TRBJ2-3; d_gene: TRBD2; v_gene: TRBV28; CDR3nt: TGTGCCAGCAGTTTACTGGGACCAGCGGGGGGGACTAACACAGATACGCAGTATTTT; CDR3aa: CASSLLGPAGGTNTDTQYF
abundance: many; j_gene: TRBJ2-1; d_gene: TRBD2; v_gene: TRBV4-1; CDR3nt: TGCGCCAGCAGGCCTCTGACTAGCGGGGGCATCAAGGAGCAGTTCTTC; CDR3aa: CASRPLTSGGIKEQFF
abundance: -; j_gene: TRBJ1-4; d_gene: -; v_gene: TRBV27; CDR3nt: TGTGCCAGCGGAGGTCCGTATAATGAAAAACTGTTTTTT; CDR3aa: CASGGPYNEKLFF
abundance: few; j_gene: TRBJ2-1; d_gene: TRBD2; v_gene: TRBV7-3; CDR3nt: TGTGCCAGCAGCTCAAGTCTAGCGGGGGGGTTGTACAATGAGCAGTTCTTC; CDR3aa: CASSSSLAGGLYNEQFF
abundance: few; j_gene: TRBJ2-3; d_gene: -; v_gene: TRBV10-3; CDR3nt: TGTGCCGTGCGTCGGGACTTCAGCCTGGATACGCAGTATTTT; CDR3aa: CAVRRDFSLDTQYF
abundance: -; j_gene: TRBJ2-2; d_gene: TRBD2; v_gene: TRBV4-1; CDR3nt: TGCGCCAGCAGCCAAGATCACGGGGGGGTCACCGGGGAGCTGTTTTTT; CDR3aa: CASSQDHGGVTGELFF
abundance: many; j_gene: TRBJ2-1; d_gene: -; v_gene: TRBV9; CDR3nt: TGTGCCAGCAGCGGGACTAACAATGAGCAGTTCTTC; CDR3aa: CASSGTNNEQFF
abundance: -; j_gene: TRBJ2-1; d_gene: TRBD2; v_gene: TRBV6-1; CDR3nt: TGTGCCAGCGGTAGCGGGGGTGTCTCCTACAATGAGCAGTTCTTC; CDR3aa: CASGSGGVSYNEQFF
abundance: few; j_gene: TRBJ2-1; d_gene: -; v_gene: TRBV6-1; CDR3nt: TGTGCCAGCAGTCCTCCCGGGGGCATATCCTACAATGAGCAGTTCTTC; CDR3aa: CASSPPGGISYNEQFF
abundance: -; j_gene: TRBJ2-3; d_gene: TRBD2; v_gene: TRBV20-1; CDR3nt: TGCAGTGCAACCGGGACTAGCGGGACTAATACGCAGTATTTT; CDR3aa: CSATGTSGTNTQYF
abundance: few; j_gene: TRBJ2-5; d_gene: -; v_gene: TRBV7-6; CDR3nt: TGTGCCAGCAGCTCCTCGACACAGTACCAAGAGACCCAGTACTTC; CDR3aa: CASSSSTQYQETQYF
abundance: few; j_gene: TRBJ1-6; d_gene: TRBD1; v_gene: TRBV7-9; CDR3nt: TGTGCCAGCAGAGAAACAGGGGGTTTTTCACCCCTCCACTTT; CDR3aa: CASRETGGFSPLHF
abundance: -; j_gene: TRBJ2-2; d_gene: -; v_gene: TRBV20-1; CDR3nt: TGCAGTGCTAGAGAGCCCAGGGGTAGCGGGGAGCTGTTTTTT; CDR3aa: CSAREPRGSGELFF
abundance: once; j_gene: TRBJ1-1; d_gene: -; v_gene: TRBV19; CDR3nt: TGTGCCAGTAGTATAGATCACTCACGGGTTGGGACTGAAGCTTTCTTT; CDR3aa: CASSIDHSRVGTEAFF
abundance: -; j_gene: TRBJ2-2; d_gene: -; v_gene: TRBV7-2; CDR3nt: TGTGCCAGCAGCTCTTCAGGGGGGATCGGGGAGCTGTTTTTT; CDR3aa: CASSSSGGIGELFF
abundance: few; j_gene: TRBJ2-3; d_gene: TRBD1; v_gene: TRBV6-5; CDR3nt: TGTGCCAGCAGTTACCCGCAGGGGGCAGAAGATACGCAGTATTTT; CDR3aa: CASSYPQGAEDTQYF
abundance: -; j_gene: TRBJ2-5; d_gene: TRBD2; v_gene: TRBV5-1; CDR3nt: TGCGCCAGCAGCCCGGGACTAGACCAAGAGACCCAGTACTTC; CDR3aa: CASSPGLDQETQYF
abundance: many; j_gene: TRBJ1-1; d_gene: -; v_gene: TRBV12-3/TRBV12-4; CDR3nt: TGTGCCAGCAGTCCCCCAGGGATCTCAGCTTTCTTT; CDR3aa: CASSPPGISAFF
abundance: -; j_gene: TRBJ1-4; d_gene: -; v_gene: TRBV28; CDR3nt: TGTGCCAGCACCCTGGACAAACTTAATGAAAAACTGTTTTTT; CDR3aa: CASTLDKLNEKLFF
abundance: many; j_gene: TRBJ1-6; d_gene: TRBD1; v_gene: TRBV6-5; CDR3nt: TGTGCCAGCAGCAACCGGGACAGGGGTTTGAACTCACCCCTCCACTTT; CDR3aa: CASSNRDRGLNSPLHF
abundance: many; j_gene: TRBJ2-3; d_gene: -; v_gene: TRBV7-7; CDR3nt: TGTGCCAGCAGCCAGGACAGTATCACAGATACGCAGTATTTT; CDR3aa: CASSQDSITDTQYF
abundance: -; j_gene: TRBJ2-3; d_gene: -; v_gene: TRBV6-5; CDR3nt: TGTGCCAGCAGTTACTCGGTTAAAGGCACAGATACGCAGTATTTT; CDR3aa: CASSYSVKGTDTQYF
abundance: few; j_gene: TRBJ2-1; d_gene: -; v_gene: TRBV5-1; CDR3nt: TGCGCCAGCAGCTCCTCTCGGACCTCTTCGGGCTACAATGAGCAGTTCTTC; CDR3aa: CASSSSRTSSGYNEQFF
abundance: -; j_gene: TRBJ1-2; d_gene: -; v_gene: TRBV5-6; CDR3nt: TGTGCCAGCAGCAGGAAGAGAGCTAACTATGGCTACACCTTC; CDR3aa: CASSRKRANYGYTF
abundance: -; j_gene: TRBJ2-5; d_gene: -; v_gene: TRBV5-5; CDR3nt: TGTGCCAGCAGCTCTCGACAGGCTCATGGGCAAGAGACCCAGTACTTC; CDR3aa: CASSSRQAHGQETQYF
abundance: -; j_gene: TRBJ2-1; d_gene: TRBD2; v_gene: TRBV28; CDR3nt: TGTGCCAGCAGTTCCTCCCTACTAGCGGGGGGTGGAGAGCAGTTCTTC; CDR3aa: CASSSSLLAGGGEQFF
abundance: many; j_gene: TRBJ2-7; d_gene: TRBD1; v_gene: TRBV29-1; CDR3nt: TGCAGCGTTCTCAAACTCAGGGGGCGTTTCTACGAGCAGTACTTC; CDR3aa: CSVLKLRGRFYEQYF
abundance: -; j_gene: TRBJ1-1; d_gene: TRBD1; v_gene: TRBV4-3; CDR3nt: TGCGCCAGCAGCCAGAGACAGGGGATATCGGCTTTCTTT; CDR3aa: CASSQRQGISAFF